These 29 T cell receptor beta chains were sequenced from one sample in a study of long-term antiretroviral therapy in people with HIV. Researchers ran immunoSEQ v3.0 at survey level. TCRdb's copy holds only in-frame clones and misses some; the assay was immunoSEQ multiplex PCR. This table has 20,000 to 25,000 clones, about 86% appearing once. The starting material was unsorted PBMCs, obtained 1.3 years after starting antiretroviral therapy. Receptors originate from a man aged 55 to 70 with HIV.

This clone was observed a single time. The V call is TRBV5-1, the J call TRBJ2-1; 10 bases map to TRBD2. The CDR3 extends over 12 amino acids. Germline CDR1 SGHRS, CDR2 YFSETQ. The trim removed 7 bases at V and 6 bases at J, leaving 1 base unmatched. CDR3 residues: CASRTSGNEQFF. The CDR3 nucleotides read TGCGCCAGCCGGACTAGCGGCAATGAGCAGTTCTTC.

This chain connects TRBV7-9 to TRBJ1-6, with a possible D match to TRBD1 (5 bases). The CDR3 has 14 residues. Trimming removed 5 bases at V and 9 bases at J, with 14 bases between. CDR1 is SEHNR, CDR2 FQNEAQ, per germline (reference sequence). CDR3 sequence (DNA): TGTGCCAGCAGCACCATCCCGGGGACTTCACCCCTCCACTTT. Its translation is CASSTIPGTSPLHF.

The chain uses TRBV19 and TRBJ1-1; D is unclear. The CDR3 extends over 14 amino acids. CDR1 is LNHDA, CDR2 SQIVND, per germline (reference sequence). The ends were cut back, 3 bases at V and 0 bases at J, with 8 bases in the middle. The CDR3 coding sequence is TGTGCCAGTAGTATTCGGGGATTGAACACTGAAGCTTTCTTT. Its translation is CASSIRGLNTEAFF.

This chain links TRBV7-2 with TRBJ2-1, with D unclear. Germline loops: CDR1 SGHTA, CDR2 FQGNSA. Trimming stripped 1 base from V and 7 bases from J, with 5 bases between. CDR3 size: 12 residues. The CDR3 region has the DNA TGTGCCAGCAGCTTAGGTATAAATGAGCAGTTCTTC. Its protein product is CASSLGINEQFF.

The J gene is TRBJ2-7, the V gene TRBV6-1; no definite D call. The CDR3 is made up of 15 amino acids. Germline assignment: CDR1 MNHNS and CDR2 SASEGT. The V end lost 7 bases, the J end lost 2 bases, and 18 bases lay between the germline ends. DNA for the CDR3: TGTGCCAGCATGACATCCCTACTTGCCGCCTACGAGCAGTACTTC. Amino acids: CASMTSLLAAYEQYF.

The chain joins TRBV5-5 to TRBJ1-5; unclear D gene. Germline V gene lookup returns CDR1 SGHKS and CDR2 YYEKEE (reference sequence). Trimming shortened V by 3 bases and J by 0 bases, and 13 bases separated the two germline ends. This CDR3 has 16 amino acids. CDR3 DNA: TGTGCCAGCAGCTCCTGGTTAGTAAATAGCAATCAGCCCCAGCATTTT. Protein sequence: CASSSWLVNSNQPQHF.

A few counts support this clone. CDR3 coding DNA: TGTGCCAGCAGCCATGGGGCCCTTTTTGGATGGGAAAAACTGTTTTTT. Amino acid sequence: CASSHGALFGWEKLFF. The V call is TRBV14, the J call TRBJ1-4; TRBD1 might be the D (5 bases). This CDR3 contains 16 residues. Trimming stripped 3 bases from V and 8 bases from J, with 19 bases between. CDR1 SGHDN and CDR2 FVKESK come from the germline V gene.

This clone was detected a few times. The V and J genes are TRBV6-4 and TRBJ1-6; TRBD1 matches at 9 bases. The germline V gene has CDR1 MRHNA and CDR2 SNTAGT. V lost 6 bases and J lost 8; bases outside the gene matches: 8. The CDR3 runs 15 residues. In nucleotides, the CDR3 is TGTGCCAGCAGCCTACAGGGGGCAGGGGATTCACCCCTCCACTTT. This codes for CASSLQGAGDSPLHF.

The chain recombines TRBV29-1 with TRBJ2-3, with 10 bases matching TRBD1. The length of the CDR3 is 13 residues. Germline V gene data show CDR1 as SQVTM and CDR2 as ANQGSEA. V shed 7 bases and J 5 bases; nucleotides not matched to a gene: 6. The CDR3 region is CSGGDRGQDTQYF. For the CDR3, the DNA is TGCAGCGGGGGGGACAGGGGACAAGATACGCAGTATTTT.

This sequence joins TRBV11-2 and TRBJ2-1; D is tentatively TRBD1 or TRBD2 (5 bases each). Germline loops: CDR1 SGHAT, CDR2 FQNNGV. V was clipped by 3 bases and J by 9 bases, with 15 bases between them. This CDR3 comprises 14 residues. The CDR3 region has the DNA TGTGCCAGCAGCTTCGTCCGGGAAACAGGTGAGCAGTTCTTC. Protein product: CASSFVRETGEQFF. The full variable domain, in which reference TRBV11-2 and TRBJ2-1 provide the parts outside the CDR3, is EAGVAQSPRYKIIEKRQSVAFWCNPISGHATLYWYQQILGQGPKLLIQFQNNGVVDDSQLPKDRFSAERLKGVDSTLKIQPAKLEDSAVYLCASSFVRETGEQFFGPGTRLTVL.

V gene TRBV5-1 combines with J gene TRBJ1-4; the D is unclear. V was clipped by 2 bases and J by 6 bases, with 11 bases between them. The CDR3 totals 14 residues. Germline CDR1 SGHRS, CDR2 YFSETQ. In DNA form, the CDR3 reads TGCGCCAGCAGCTTTGTCGGGGTCGATGAAAAACTGTTTTTT. It translates to CASSFVGVDEKLFF.

The chain couples TRBV7-9 to TRBJ1-4; D not certain. The CDR3 is made up of 17 amino acids. The germline V and J ends were trimmed by 1 base and 7 bases, with 19 bases remaining between them. Germline CDR1 SEHNR, CDR2 FQNEAQ (reference sequence). Here the CDR3 DNA reads TGTGCCAGCAGCTTAGGTACAGTCGTGCGAGGTGGTGAAAAACTGTTTTTT. It specifies CASSLGTVVRGGEKLFF.

The gene calls are TRBV30 and TRBJ2-5, with 12 nucleotides matching TRBD2. Germline V lookup: CDR1 GTSNPN, CDR2 SVGIG (reference sequence). V was pared by 2 bases and J by 4 bases, with 2 bases of the junction left unmatched. CDR3 length: 14 residues. DNA of the CDR3: TGTGCCTGGAGTCCGGGACTAGCGGGAGAGACCCAGTACTTC. Its protein product is CAWSPGLAGETQYF.

Here the CDR3 DNA reads TGTGCCAGCAGCCTAAACGCAGCCCGGACTCCGGGGACGTACGAGCAGTACTTC. This codes for CASSLNAARTPGTYEQYF. The V call is TRBV7-9, the J call TRBJ2-7; tentatively, D is TRBD1 or TRBD2 (5 bases each). The CDR3 is made up of 18 amino acids. The V and J ends lost 5 bases and 4 bases respectively, with 27 bases between them. Germline CDR1 is SEHNR and CDR2 is FQNEAQ (reference sequence).

This chain links TRBV15 with TRBJ2-3; D is possibly TRBD1 or TRBD2 (6 bases each). V lost 8 bases, J lost 1 base, and 19 bases lay in between. CDR3 size: 16 residues. Per the germline V gene, CDR1 is LNHNV and CDR2 is YYDKDF (reference sequence). DNA of the CDR3: TGTGCCACCGGGGGGCCCAGGGATCTGGGCACAGATACGCAGTATTTT. Residues: CATGGPRDLGTDTQYF.

This clone has a single count. V is TRBV27 and J is TRBJ1-1, with a weak D call TRBD1 (5 bases). CDR3 length: 17 residues. CDR1 and CDR2 (germline): MNHEY, SMNVEV (reference sequence). The V end lost 5 bases, the J end lost 0 bases, and 19 bases lay between the germline ends. The CDR3 DNA reads as TGTGCCAGCAGTCTCAGTCCCGGGACGGGATTGAACACTGAAGCTTTCTTT. It yields the protein CASSLSPGTGLNTEAFF.

The chain employs TRBV10-2 and TRBJ1-1; no reliable D call. Per the germline V gene, CDR1 is WSHSY and CDR2 is SAAADI. CDR3 length equals 12 residues. V was clipped by 1 base and J by 0 bases, with 0 bases between them. The CDR3 DNA sequence: TGCGCCAGCAGTGAGTTGAACACTGAAGCTTTCTTT. It is translated as CASSELNTEAFF.

CDR3 nucleotides: TGTGCCAGCAGCGAACGTGGGGACAGGGTGACAGATACGCAGTATTTT. This gives the protein CASSERGDRVTDTQYF. The rearrangement joins TRBV25-1 to TRBJ2-3, with 9 bases fitting TRBD1. This CDR3 is 16 amino acids long. Trimming took 6 bases from V and 3 from J; bases not matched to a gene: 10. The germline CDR1 and CDR2 sequences are MGHDK and SYGVNS. Drawing the rest from reference TRBV25-1 and TRBJ2-3, the complete variable domain is EADIYQTPRYLVIGTGKKITLECSQTMGHDKMYWYQQDPGMELHLIHYSYGVNSTEKGDLSSESTVSRIRTEHFPLTLESARPSHTSQYLCASSERGDRVTDTQYFGPGTRLTVL.

This sequence joins TRBV11-3 and TRBJ2-7, with 11 bases fitting TRBD1. J lost 4 bases, V lost 6 bases, and 8 bases had no gene match. Germline CDR1 reads SGHNT; CDR2 reads YENEEA. CDR3 length equals 15 residues. The CDR3 region is CASSFGQGASYEQYF. The CDR3 DNA follows: TGTGCCAGCAGTTTCGGACAGGGGGCTTCGTACGAGCAGTACTTC.

V is TRBV6-5 and J is TRBJ2-1; TRBD1 is a possible D gene (5 bases). CDR1 is MNHEY and CDR2 is SVGAGI in the germline V gene. The CDR3 loop spans 12 amino acids. Trimming stripped 6 bases from V and 4 bases from J, with 7 bases between. The CDR3 region is CASRGRYNEQFF. The CDR3 DNA sequence: TGTGCCAGCAGGGGGCGGTACAATGAGCAGTTCTTC.

The genes are TRBV30 and TRBJ1-2; D uncertain. This CDR3 is 14 amino acids long. Germline V gene lookup returns CDR1 GTSNPN and CDR2 SVGIG (reference sequence). The germline V and J ends were trimmed by 0 bases and 1 base, with 9 bases remaining between them. CDR3 in DNA: TGTGCCTGGAGTGTGGCAACTCGTAACTATGGCTACACCTTC. It codes for CAWSVATRNYGYTF.

CDR3 amino acids: CAIRVAGGPFNEQFF. CDR3 DNA sequence: TGTGCCATCAGGGTAGCGGGAGGGCCGTTCAATGAGCAGTTCTTC. The chain is built from TRBV10-3 and TRBJ2-1; 11 bases map to TRBD2. The CDR3 runs 15 residues. V lost 6 bases to trimming and J lost 6 bases; unmatched junction nucleotides: 7. Germline V gene sequence: CDR1 ENHRY, CDR2 SYGVKD.

This clone is medium-sized (0.01 to 0.1%) within its sample. The V call is TRBV9, the J call TRBJ2-2, with TRBD2 matching 10 bases. CDR3 length: 15 residues. Germline CDR1 SGDLS, CDR2 YYNGEE. V was pared by 4 bases and J by 6 bases, with 6 bases of the junction left unmatched. CDR3 nucleotides: TGTGCCAGCAGCCCCTGGACTAGCGGTTCCGGGGAGCTGTTTTTT. Translation gives CASSPWTSGSGELFF.

This chain connects TRBV5-1 to TRBJ2-1; 14 nucleotides align to TRBD2. CDR1 is SGHRS, CDR2 YFSETQ, per germline. The J segment lost 5 bases and the V segment lost 4 bases, leaving 2 bases of the junction unmatched. The CDR3 loop spans 15 amino acids. The CDR3, as DNA: TGCGCCAGCAGCGAGACTAGCGGGGGGGACAATGAGCAGTTCTTC. Encoded protein: CASSETSGGDNEQFF. Complete variable domain (other parts from reference TRBV5-1 and TRBJ2-1): KAGVTQTPRYLIKTRGQQVTLSCSPISGHRSVSWYQQTPGQGLQFLFEYFSETQRNKGNFPGRFSGRQFSNSRSEMNVSTLELGDSALYLCASSETSGGDNEQFFGPGTRLTVL.

The chain carries TRBV10-2 and TRBJ2-2, with a possible D match to TRBD2 (5 bases). This CDR3 spans 12 amino acids. V gave up 8 bases and J gave up 4 bases, with 8 bases separating them. The germline gives CDR1 WSHSY, CDR2 SAAADI. The CDR3: CASARGTGELFF. For the CDR3, the DNA is TGCGCCAGCGCCCGGGGCACCGGGGAGCTGTTTTTT.

The chain combines TRBV6-5 with TRBJ1-2; TRBD1 might be the D (5 bases). Germline lookup yields CDR1 MNHEY and CDR2 SVGAGI. CDR3 size: 13 residues. The V end was cut by 6 bases, the J end by 3 bases, with 11 bases between. The CDR3 nucleotides read TGTGCCAGCAGGCAAGGGGCCCACTATGGCTACACCTTC. Residues: CASRQGAHYGYTF.

The chain couples TRBV5-1 to TRBJ2-6; TRBD1 might be the D (6 bases). V was cut by 2 bases and J by 0 bases, with 15 bases left in between. The CDR3 has 18 amino acids. Germline V gene sequence: CDR1 SGHRS, CDR2 YFSETQ. Here the CDR3 DNA reads TGCGCCAGCAGCTTTGGGGACAATAGTAACTCTGGGGCCAACGTCCTGACTTTC. Its protein product is CASSFGDNSNSGANVLTF.

The rearrangement links TRBV5-3 to TRBJ2-1; D is perhaps TRBD1 (6 bases). TRBV5-3 is designated an ORF whose function remains uncertain. Trimming took 0 bases from V and 3 from J, leaving 13 bases between them. CDR3 length: 16 amino acids. The CDR3 DNA sequence: TGTGCCAGAAGCTTGGAACAGGGAGATTTCTACAATGAGCAGTTCTTC. This translates into CARSLEQGDFYNEQFF.

The chain joins TRBV5-1 to TRBJ2-7; D uncertain. CDR1 is SGHRS, CDR2 YFSETQ, per germline. This CDR3 is built from 13 residues. V was clipped by 2 bases and J by 6 bases, with 12 bases between them. The CDR3 reads CASSFDSWGEQYF. DNA for the CDR3: TGCGCCAGCAGCTTCGACTCATGGGGCGAGCAGTACTTC.